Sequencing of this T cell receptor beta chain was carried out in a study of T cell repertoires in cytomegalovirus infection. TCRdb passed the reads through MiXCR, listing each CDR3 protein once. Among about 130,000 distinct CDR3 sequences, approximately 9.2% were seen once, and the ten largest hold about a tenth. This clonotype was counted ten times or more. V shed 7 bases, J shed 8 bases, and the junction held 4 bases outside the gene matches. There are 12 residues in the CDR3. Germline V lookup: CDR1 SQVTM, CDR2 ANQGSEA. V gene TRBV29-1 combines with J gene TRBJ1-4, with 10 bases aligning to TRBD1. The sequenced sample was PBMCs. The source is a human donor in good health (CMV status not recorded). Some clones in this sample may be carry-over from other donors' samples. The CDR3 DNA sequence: TGCAGCGCTAGACAGGGGGCAGAAAAACTGTTTTTT. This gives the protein CSARQGAEKLFF.